This T cell receptor (beta chain) was captured by sequencing in a study of CD8 T cells in Susac syndrome. RNA, at about 0.45 to 1 ug, was reverse transcribed with random hexamers. TCRdb itself ran the immunoSEQ multiplex PCR reads through MiXCR, one entry per CDR3 protein. The sample consists of 150,000 to 200,000 distinct CDR3 sequences, approximately 94% of them appearing once. Germline V gene sequence: CDR1 SEHNR, CDR2 FQNEAQ (reference sequence). CDR3 length: 17 amino acids. V was shortened by 2 bases and J by 5 bases, with 18 bases between the two germline ends. The material sequenced was CD4+ T cells from PBMCs. The rearrangement links TRBV7-9 to TRBJ1-4; D call uncertain. The clonotype comes from a human donor in good health. The CDR3 spells CASSLLGVTVRNEKLFF. DNA of the CDR3: TGTGCCAGCAGCTTACTGGGTGTAACCGTGAGGAATGAAAAACTGTTTTTT. The full variable domain, its missing parts supplied by reference TRBV7-9 and TRBJ1-4, is DTGVSQNPRHKITKRGQNVTFRCDPISEHNRLYWYRQTLGQGPEFLTYFQNEAQLEKSRLLSDRFSAERPKGSFSTLEIQRTEQGDSAMYLCASSLLGVTVRNEKLFFGSGTQLSVL.